The next 7 T cell receptor beta chains were all read from a single sample in a study of T cells in Graves' hyperthyroidism and ophthalmopathy. Using RNA transcripts as the source, TCR beta CDR3 regions were amplified. An initial round of RT-PCR targeting the TCR CDR3 relied on the HTBI primer set. One entry per CDR3 protein, called by TCRdb with MiXCR from the multiplex PCR reads. The repertoire holds 500,000 to 600,000 distinct CDR3 sequences, over 35% seen once, with around 47% in the top ten. Sequencing used peripheral blood or thyroid tissue (not recorded which). The receptors stem from an adult woman with Graves' disease, either hyperthyroidism or ophthalmopathy (not recorded which).

The chain joins TRBV25-1 to TRBJ2-5; TRBD2 agrees at 13 bases. Germline loops: CDR1 MGHDK, CDR2 SYGVNS. The CDR3 spans 18 residues. The ends lost 4 bases at V and 2 bases at J; junction bases unmatched: 10. The DNA of the CDR3 is TGTGCCAGCAGTGTCTACACAGGACTAGCGGGAGCACAAGAGACCCAGTACTTC. Its translation is CASSVYTGLAGAQETQYF.

This clonotype has just a few counts. The chain recombines TRBV11-2 with TRBJ1-6; D gene uncertain. Germline V lookup: CDR1 SGHAT, CDR2 FQNNGV. Trimming cost V 1 base and J 9 bases, with 16 bases left between them. CDR3 size: 16 residues. CDR3 DNA: TGTGCCAGCAGCTTAGGATTGCGGGTCGGGAGTTCACCCCTCCACTTT. The encoded protein is CASSLGLRVGSSPLHF. Supplemented by reference TRBV11-2 and TRBJ1-6, the full variable domain reads EAGVAQSPRYKIIEKRQSVAFWCNPISGHATLYWYQQILGQGPKLLIQFQNNGVVDDSQLPKDRFSAERLKGVDSTLKIQPAKLEDSAVYLCASSLGLRVGSSPLHFGNGTRLTVT.

This clonotype appeared a few times. The rearrangement joins TRBV3-1 to TRBJ1-2; D is perhaps TRBD1 (5 bases). From germline, CDR1 is LGHDT and CDR2 YNNKEL (reference sequence). Trimming stripped 3 bases from V and 6 bases from J, with 11 bases between. CDR3 length: 13 amino acids. CDR3 amino acids: CASSHTDTDGYTF. The CDR3 DNA reads TGTGCCAGCAGCCACACGGACACGGATGGCTACACCTTC.

This chain joins TRBV5-1 and TRBJ2-5; D uncertain. V gave up 2 bases and J gave up 2 bases, with 10 bases separating them. The CDR3 spans 14 residues. The germline CDR1 and CDR2 sequences are SGHRS and YFSETQ. CDR3 bases: TGCGCCAGCAGCTTCTTTCTCGGTCAAGAGACCCAGTACTTC. It yields the protein CASSFFLGQETQYF.

The sample holds many counts of this clonotype. The chain is built from TRBV12-3 or TRBV12-4 and TRBJ1-1, with D maybe TRBD1 (6 bases). CDR3 length: 15 residues. V was clipped by 7 bases and J by 4 bases, with 19 bases between them. For the CDR3, the DNA is TGTGCCAGCACCCAATTGGGGGGGGCGCTCACTGAAGCTTTCTTT. Translated, it gives CASTQLGGALTEAFF.

This clonotype was seen repeatedly, ten times or more. The chain has TRBV10-1 and TRBJ1-2; no firm D call. V lost 3 bases, J lost 8 bases, and 13 bases lay in between. CDR1 is WNHNN and CDR2 is SYGVQD in the germline V gene (reference sequence). This CDR3 is built from 13 residues. DNA of the CDR3: TGCGCCAGCAGTGAATATAGGGAGATGGGCTACACCTTC. Translating gives CASSEYREMGYTF.

This chain joins TRBV7-9 and TRBJ1-5; D possibly corresponds to TRBD1 (5 bases). The V end was cut by 3 bases, the J end by 0 bases, with 9 bases between. The germline CDR1 and CDR2 sequences are SEHNR and FQNEAQ (reference sequence). The CDR3 consists of 15 residues. The CDR3 region is CASSLRGDSNQPQHF. CDR3 bases: TGTGCCAGCAGCTTGCGGGGGGATAGCAATCAGCCCCAGCATTTT.